The rows below give T cell receptor beta chains drawn from one sample of a study of shared clonotypes between healthy human individuals. Profiling relied on immunoSEQ multiplex PCR, and the TCRdb table lists in-frame clones only, not all of them. The repertoire holds approximately 500,000 clones, with about 96% as singletons. Sequenced sample: naive CD4+ T cells sorted from blood. These receptors were collected from a woman aged 30 to 39 in good health. Both conserved end residues are part of each CDR3. A D gene is named only where the DNA matches it firmly. A clone size is listed for some rows: how often the clone was seen (once, few, many), or a class if it is expanded.

D gene	clone size	J gene	V gene	CDR3 protein	CDR3 DNA
-	-	TRBJ1-2	TRBV7-9	CASSVGRDYGYTF	TGTGCCAGCAGCGTCGGCAGGGACTATGGCTACACCTTC
TRBD1	-	TRBJ1-4	TRBV11-1	CASRGTGAEKLFF	TGTGCCAGCAGAGGGACAGGGGCTGAAAAACTGTTTTTT
-	-	TRBJ2-5	TRBV30	CAWRATPTSQETQYF	TGTGCCTGGAGGGCTACCCCGACTAGCCAAGAGACCCAGTACTTC
-	-	TRBJ2-3	TRBV28	CASSFARPRTDTQYF	TGTGCCAGCAGTTTCGCCCGCCCCCGCACGGATACGCAGTATTTT
-	-	TRBJ2-2	TRBV10-1	CASSDVTSTGELFF	TGCGCCAGCAGTGATGTTACATCCACCGGGGAGCTGTTTTTT
-	-	TRBJ1-1	TRBV7-2	CAGSLGAGNTEAFF	TGTGCCGGCAGCTTAGGGGCAGGAAACACTGAAGCTTTCTTT
TRBD2	-	TRBJ2-3	TRBV18	CASSLGASGSPDTQYF	TGTGCCAGCTCACTGGGAGCTAGCGGGAGCCCAGATACGCAGTATTTT
-	-	TRBJ1-4	TRBV25-1	CASSEFGEREKLFF	TGTGCCAGCAGTGAGTTCGGGGAGAGGGAAAAACTGTTTTTT
TRBD2	-	TRBJ2-2	TRBV29-1	CSVGVAGGTGELFF	TGCAGCGTGGGAGTAGCGGGAGGTACCGGGGAGCTGTTTTTT
-	-	TRBJ2-2	TRBV5-4	CASRGEGLNKPNTGELFF	TGTGCCAGCAGAGGCGAGGGACTCAATAAACCGAACACCGGGGAGCTGTTTTTT
TRBD2	-	TRBJ2-1	TRBV27	CASSPGVAGFYNEQFF	TGTGCCAGCAGCCCCGGGGTAGCGGGGTTCTACAATGAGCAGTTCTTC
-	-	TRBJ2-2	TRBV6-5	CASSTRGTGELFF	TGTGCCAGCAGTACTAGGGGTACCGGGGAGCTGTTTTTT
TRBD1	-	TRBJ1-1	TRBV5-1	CASSLASGGGTEAFF	TGCGCCAGCAGCTTGGCCTCAGGGGGTGGCACTGAAGCTTTCTTT
-	-	TRBJ2-3	TRBV28	CASSLRRASGQYF	TGTGCCAGCAGTTTAAGGAGGGCCTCGGGGCAGTATTTT
TRBD1	-	TRBJ2-5	TRBV6-6	CASPPDRAKETQYF	TGTGCCAGCCCCCCGGACAGGGCAAAAGAGACCCAGTACTTC
-	-	TRBJ2-2	TRBV9	CASSVVQGVTGELFF	TGTGCCAGCAGCGTAGTTCAGGGTGTAACCGGGGAGCTGTTTTTT
-	-	TRBJ2-1	TRBV23-1	CASSQWVRAPWPRNEQFF	TGCGCCAGCAGTCAATGGGTCCGGGCCCCTTGGCCTAGAAATGAGCAGTTCTTC
-	few	TRBJ1-5	TRBV7-9	CASSRSTRSDQPQHF	TGTGCCAGCAGCCGGTCGACCAGGAGCGATCAGCCCCAGCATTTT
-	-	TRBJ2-2	TRBV14	CASSQRTGRDTGELFF	TGTGCCAGCAGCCAGAGGACAGGGAGGGACACCGGGGAGCTGTTTTTT
-	-	TRBJ1-6	TRBV28	CASSLYSSGEGTSPLHF	TGTGCCAGCAGTTTATACTCCTCCGGGGAGGGGACCTCACCCCTCCACTTT
-	-	TRBJ1-2	TRBV7-9	CASSLGTINYGYTF	TGTGCCAGCAGCTTAGGGACAATTAACTATGGCTACACCTTC
TRBD1	-	TRBJ1-6	TRBV18	CASSRASGTAESPLHF	TGTGCCAGCTCACGAGCTTCCGGGACAGCCGAATCACCCCTCCACTTT
-	-	TRBJ1-2	TRBV25-1	CASSEFQGVGYGYTF	TGTGCCAGCAGTGAATTCCAGGGAGTTGGATATGGCTACACCTTC
-	-	TRBJ2-7	TRBV10-3	CAISGGGGGSYEQYF	TGTGCCATCAGTGGAGGAGGAGGGGGTTCCTACGAGCAGTACTTC
TRBD1	-	TRBJ2-7	TRBV19	CASSIQGDPTEQYF	TGTGCCAGTAGTATTCAGGGGGACCCCACCGAGCAGTACTTC